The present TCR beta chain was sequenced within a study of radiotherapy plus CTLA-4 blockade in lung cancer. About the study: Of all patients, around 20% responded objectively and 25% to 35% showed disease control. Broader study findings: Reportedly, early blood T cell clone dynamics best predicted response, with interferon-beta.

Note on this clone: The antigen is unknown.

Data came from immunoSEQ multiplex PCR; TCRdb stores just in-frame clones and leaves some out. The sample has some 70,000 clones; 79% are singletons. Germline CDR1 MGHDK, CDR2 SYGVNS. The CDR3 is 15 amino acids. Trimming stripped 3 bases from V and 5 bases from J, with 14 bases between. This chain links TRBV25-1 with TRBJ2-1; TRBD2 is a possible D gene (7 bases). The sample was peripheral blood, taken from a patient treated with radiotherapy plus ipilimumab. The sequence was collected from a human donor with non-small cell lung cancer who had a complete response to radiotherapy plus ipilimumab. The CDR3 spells CASSEGGGPNNEQFF. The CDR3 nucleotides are TGTGCCAGCAGTGAGGGAGGGGGGCCCAACAATGAGCAGTTCTTC.